This T cell receptor beta chain came from a study of T cell responses to AZD1222 COVID-19 vaccine. CDR3 size: 14 residues. Germline V gene lookup returns CDR1 SGHTA and CDR2 FQGNSA. V lost 5 bases, J lost 4 bases, and 14 bases lay in between. This table comes from immunoSEQ multiplex PCR, and its TCRdb copy is limited to in-frame clones, with some not included. The table includes approximately 82,000 clones, roughly 85% detected once. Note on this clone: Its antigen is not identified.

Regarding the study as a whole: Two AZD1222 administrations were followed by greater Spike-specific TCR breadth and depth. Clonal diversity may have been underestimated, and the donors were mostly white British, with more females than males. Only after the peak T cell response were repertoires sampled. Nearly half of unique spike-specific TCRs reportedly avoided B.1.351 and B.1.1.7 mutated regions.

The receptor's source is an adult in good health. Specimen: peripheral blood, collected on day 0 of AZD1222 vaccination. The chain recombines TRBV7-2 with TRBJ1-2, with D unresolved. For the CDR3, the DNA is TGTGCCAGCAGCCCGAGGTCACAGTTCTATGGCTACACCTTC. It specifies CASSPRSQFYGYTF.